This is a list of T cell receptor beta chains from one sample in a study of PD-1 blockade in classical Hodgkin lymphoma. Assay used: immunoSEQ multiplex PCR; TCRdb lists only in-frame clones, some missing. In the table there are 45,000 or so clones, approximately 90% of which are singletons. Specimen: peripheral blood mononuclear cells (PBMCs). These TCRs come from a human donor with classical Hodgkin lymphoma. The conserved cysteine and the conserved F or W are not part of the CDR3 here. Fields, in order: V gene, CDR3 length, CDR3 protein.

TRBV5-4,9,ASSLLDGYT
TRBV18,13,ASSRVGGQAYEQY
TRBV5-1,12,ASRSGTQGYEQF
TRBV6-1,13,ASSEGALDTDTQY
TRBV7-2,11,ASGTGNSYGYT
TRBV11-2,10,ASSTQINEQF
TRBV11-3,15,ASSLGTGGLTKNIQY
TRBV10-1,13,ASSPEGYSNTEAF
TRBV4-1,13,ASSHQDRVNTEAF
TRBV9,11,ASSVEDRNIQY
TRBV4-2,15,ASSQDPGTEAYNEQF
TRBV29-1,10,SVVRGQETQY
TRBV19,13,ASSPGSGRGNEQF
TRBV6-5,12,ASSPLGAEETQY
TRBV7-2,9,ASSPDLEQF